These 32 T cell receptor beta chains were sequenced from one sample in a study of blood T cell repertoires in COVID-19. The protocol was immunoSEQ multiplex PCR, while the TCRdb copy is restricted to in-frame clones and leaves out a portion. The sample consists of roughly 69,000 clones, about 81% of them appearing once. Sequencing used peripheral blood. The source is a human donor in a cohort sampled during active COVID-19.

The chain joins TRBV30 to TRBJ2-2; possible D gene TRBD2, 6 bases. The CDR3 is 11 amino acids. Germline CDR1 and CDR2: GTSNPN and SVGIG (reference sequence). V was trimmed by 5 bases and J by 7 bases, leaving 8 bases between them. CDR3 in amino acids: CAWREIGELFF. The CDR3 region has the DNA TGTGCCTGGCGGGAGATCGGGGAGCTGTTTTTT.

A few counts support this clone. The rearrangement uses TRBV3-1 (or the pseudogene TRBV3-2) and TRBJ1-6; weak D call: TRBD1 (6 bases). The V end was cut by 6 bases, the J end by 8 bases, with 8 bases between. From germline, CDR1 is LGHDT and CDR2 YNNKEL (reference sequence). The CDR3 sequence is 12 residues long. The CDR3 reads CASRNRDSPLHF. The CDR3 nucleotides are TGTGCCAGCAGGAACAGGGATTCACCCCTCCACTTT.

The rearrangement uses TRBV7-9 and TRBJ2-7, with D perhaps TRBD2 (5 bases). Germline CDR1 SEHNR, CDR2 FQNEAQ (reference sequence). This CDR3 region has 12 residues. V was pared by 3 bases and J by 5 bases, with 8 bases between. Here the CDR3 reads CASSFPGNEQYF. For the CDR3, the DNA is TGTGCCAGCAGCTTCCCGGGGAACGAGCAGTACTTC.

The CDR3 protein is CASSAPAGNIGYTF. DNA for the CDR3: TGTGCCAGCAGCGCCCCCGCAGGGAATATAGGCTACACCTTC. The chain carries TRBV9 and TRBJ1-2, with a possible D match to TRBD1 (5 bases). The CDR3 loop spans 14 amino acids. Germline loops: CDR1 SGDLS, CDR2 YYNGEE. V was shortened by 3 bases and J by 8 bases, with 17 bases between the two germline ends. The full variable domain, in which reference TRBV9 and TRBJ1-2 provide the parts outside the CDR3, is DSGVTQTPKHLITATGQRVTLRCSPRSGDLSVYWYQQSLDQGLQFLIQYYNGEERAKGNILERFSAQQFPDLHSELNLSSLELGDSALYFCASSAPAGNIGYTFGSGTRLTVV.

The chain recombines TRBV7-6 with TRBJ2-6; D might be TRBD1 (5 bases). Germline V CDR1 and CDR2: SGHVS, FNYEAQ. Trimming removed 5 bases from V and 0 bases from J, with 11 bases in between. This CDR3 region has 16 residues. The CDR3 protein is CASSPLGPSGANVLTF. Written as DNA, the CDR3 is TGTGCCAGCAGCCCCCTGGGGCCCTCTGGGGCCAACGTCCTGACTTTC.

This chain connects TRBV6-5 to TRBJ1-1; TRBD1 matches at 9 bases. The CDR3 has 16 amino acids. The V segment lost 1 base and the J segment 5 bases; nucleotides outside the gene matches: 8. CDR1 is MNHEY, CDR2 SVGAGI, per germline. The CDR3: CASSYWGTGSGTEAFF. CDR3 sequence (DNA): TGTGCCAGCAGTTACTGGGGGACAGGGAGTGGGACTGAAGCTTTCTTT.

The chain is built from TRBV3-1 (or the pseudogene TRBV3-2) and TRBJ2-1; TRBD2 matches 11 bases. Germline V gene lookup returns CDR1 LGHDT and CDR2 YNNKEL (reference sequence). Trimming removed 1 base from V and 6 bases from J; junction bases left unmatched: 11. The CDR3 loop spans 18 amino acids. The CDR3 DNA sequence: TGTGCCAGCAGCCAAGCCCCCCCGACTAGCGGGAAGGGCAATGAGCAGTTCTTC. It encodes CASSQAPPTSGKGNEQFF.

This clone was counted a single time. The V and J genes are TRBV6-6 and TRBJ1-5; 9 bases are shared with TRBD1. The germline V gene has CDR1 MNHNY and CDR2 SVGAGI (reference sequence). This CDR3 region has 15 residues. V lost 5 bases, J lost 5 bases, and 7 bases stayed unmatched. The chain's CDR3 is CASSNLDRGDQPQHF. CDR3 sequence (DNA): TGTGCCAGCAGTAATCTAGACAGGGGGGATCAGCCCCAGCATTTT.

The rearrangement links TRBV5-4 to TRBJ2-6; maybe TRBD1 (5 bases). The V and J ends lost 2 bases and 1 base respectively, with 16 bases between them. Germline V lookup: CDR1 SGHNT, CDR2 YYREEE (reference sequence). This CDR3 is 18 amino acids long. The CDR3 here is CASSFGARGRSGANVLTF. As DNA, the CDR3 is TGTGCCAGCAGCTTTGGGGCAAGGGGCCGGTCTGGGGCCAACGTCCTGACTTTC.

The chain uses TRBV19 and TRBJ2-3, with 9 positions matching TRBD2. The germline V gene has CDR1 LNHDA and CDR2 SQIVND (reference sequence). CDR3 size: 14 residues. The junction had 10 bases not matched to a gene; V was cut back by 6 bases and J by 9 bases. The CDR3 DNA is TGTGCCAGTAGACTGGCGGGGGGGCAATGGACGCAGTATTTT. Translated: CASRLAGGQWTQYF.

J is TRBJ2-7 and V is TRBV29-1; D may be TRBD2 (5 bases). The germline V gene has CDR1 SQVTM and CDR2 ANQGSEA. V was pared by 1 base and J by 7 bases, with 14 bases between. This CDR3 spans 13 amino acids. CDR3 in amino acids: CSVEGSGLGEQYF. The CDR3 region has the DNA TGCAGCGTTGAAGGCTCTGGACTTGGGGAGCAGTACTTC.

The rearrangement links TRBV9 to TRBJ2-3, with 7 bases fitting TRBD1. The junction had 30 bases not matched to a gene; V was cut back by 3 bases and J by 8 bases. Per the germline V gene, CDR1 is SGDLS and CDR2 is YYNGEE. The CDR3 contains 21 residues. CDR3 amino acids: CASSGGGRGIVEARFRGTQYF. The DNA of the CDR3 is TGTGCCAGCAGCGGAGGGGGCAGGGGGATTGTAGAAGCGAGATTTCGTGGTACGCAGTATTTT.

V is TRBV15 and J is TRBJ1-1; TRBD1 is a possible D gene (5 bases). The germline V and J ends were trimmed by 5 bases and 1 base, with 8 bases remaining between them. CDR3 length: 13 residues. Germline V gives CDR1 LNHNV, CDR2 YYDKDF (reference sequence). The CDR3 region is CATSVDRNTEAFF. The CDR3 nucleotides are TGTGCCACCAGCGTCGACAGGAACACTGAAGCTTTCTTT.

The V and J genes are TRBV28 and TRBJ2-7, with 7 bases that match TRBD2. Germline trimming cut 10 bases from V and 0 bases from J; bases unmatched to any gene: 6. The CDR3 is 13 amino acids. CDR1 and CDR2 (germline): MDHEN, SYDVKM. CDR3 nucleotide sequence: TGTGCCACCCTAGCGGAACCCTCCTACGAGCAGTACTTC. Residues: CATLAEPSYEQYF.

This chain connects TRBV6-1 to TRBJ2-6; the D is unclear. The CDR3 runs to 16 residues. Germline V gene sequence: CDR1 MNHNS, CDR2 SASEGT. V shed 4 bases and J shed 0 bases, with 10 bases lying between them. CDR3 in amino acids: CASSAERFSGANVLTF. CDR3 sequence (DNA): TGTGCCAGCAGTGCAGAGAGGTTCTCTGGGGCCAACGTCCTGACTTTC.

This clone was seen a single time. This chain uses TRBV18 with TRBJ1-4; D possibly corresponds to TRBD1 (6 bases). CDR3 length equals 15 residues. Trimming stripped 8 bases from V and 3 bases from J, with 16 bases between. In germline, CDR1 is KGHSH, CDR2 LQKENI. The CDR3 loop reads CASQSGGAANEKLFF. The CDR3 DNA follows: TGTGCCAGCCAAAGCGGGGGCGCGGCTAATGAAAAACTGTTTTTT.

The V and J genes are TRBV7-9 and TRBJ1-3; D unclear. The CDR3 is 15 amino acids. The V end was cut by 3 bases, the J end by 2 bases, with 11 bases between. The germline V gene has CDR1 SEHNR and CDR2 FQNEAQ (reference sequence). CDR3 bases: TGTGCCAGCAGCTTTGGTGCAGAAACTGGAAACACCATATATTTT. As protein: CASSFGAETGNTIYF.

The chain recombines TRBV6-5 with TRBJ1-1; D ambiguous. Germline V gene lookup returns CDR1 MNHEY and CDR2 SVGAGI. The CDR3 has 14 amino acids. Trimming took 6 bases from V and 3 from J, leaving 14 bases between them. The DNA for the CDR3 is TGTGCCAGCAGGCCTACTTACCTGGACACTGAAGCTTTCTTT. Its translation is CASRPTYLDTEAFF.

In its sample, this clone was seen once. The chain joins TRBV15 to TRBJ2-1, with D possibly TRBD2 on 5 matching bases. The CDR3 is 12 residues long. Trimming took off 1 base at V and 7 bases at J, with 5 bases between the two ends. Germline assignment: CDR1 LNHNV and CDR2 YYDKDF (reference sequence). The CDR3 reads CATSRGGNEQFF. The CDR3 nucleotides read TGTGCCACCAGCAGAGGAGGGAATGAGCAGTTCTTC.

The V call is TRBV29-1, the J call TRBJ2-4; 8 bases fit TRBD2. This CDR3 has 14 residues. The J segment lost 6 bases and the V segment lost 2 bases, leaving 6 bases of the junction unmatched. The germline V gene encodes CDR1 SQVTM and CDR2 ANQGSEA. The CDR3 reads CSVEIVAGRNIQYF. CDR3 DNA: TGCAGCGTTGAAATTGTAGCGGGGCGAAACATTCAGTACTTC.

J is TRBJ2-1 and V is TRBV13; TRBD1 aligns across 9 bases. The CDR3 contains 14 residues. The V gene end was trimmed by 4 bases and the J gene end by 7 bases; junction bases not matched to a gene: 5. CDR1 is PRHDT, CDR2 FYEKMQ, per germline (reference sequence). In nucleotides, the CDR3 is TGTGCCAGCAGCTGGCGGACAGGGGCGAATGAGCAGTTCTTC. The encoded protein is CASSWRTGANEQFF.

This clone was observed a single time. The chain couples TRBV30 to TRBJ2-1; 9 bases match TRBD1. The CDR3 consists of 14 residues. Germline lookup yields CDR1 GTSNPN and CDR2 SVGIG (reference sequence). Trimming cost V 2 bases and J 6 bases; bases outside gene matches: 5. The CDR3 nucleotides read TGTGCCTGGAGTTTAGGGACAGGGACCAATGAGCAGTTCTTC. Protein: CAWSLGTGTNEQFF.

This chain links TRBV4-2 with TRBJ2-4; 8 bases match TRBD2. Per the germline V gene, CDR1 is LGHNA and CDR2 is YNFKEQ. The CDR3 spans 10 residues. With 4 bases clipped from V and 14 bases from J, the junction kept 1 base outside the gene matches. The CDR3 coding sequence is TGTGCCAGCAGCCCGCGGGGGGAGTACTTC. The encoded protein is CASSPRGEYF.

The chain employs TRBV19 and TRBJ2-5, with D perhaps matching TRBD1 (5 bases). Per germline, CDR1 LNHDA and CDR2 SQIVND (reference sequence). V was trimmed by 1 base and J by 3 bases, leaving 12 bases between them. The CDR3 runs 15 residues. CDR3 sequence: CASSIGSGREETQYF. The CDR3 DNA reads TGTGCCAGTAGTATAGGATCCGGCAGGGAAGAGACCCAGTACTTC.

V usage is TRBV11-2 and J usage is TRBJ1-4; no reliable D call. Looked up from germline, CDR1 is SGHAT and CDR2 is FQNNGV. This CDR3 region has 15 residues. Trimming removed 1 base at V and 0 bases at J, with 6 bases between. Here the CDR3 DNA reads TGTGCCAGCAGCTTAGCCCCTGCAACTAATGAAAAACTGTTTTTT. Protein product: CASSLAPATNEKLFF. The whole variable domain, remainder taken from reference TRBV11-2 and TRBJ1-4, is EAGVAQSPRYKIIEKRQSVAFWCNPISGHATLYWYQQILGQGPKLLIQFQNNGVVDDSQLPKDRFSAERLKGVDSTLKIQPAKLEDSAVYLCASSLAPATNEKLFFGSGTQLSVL.

This rearrangement joins TRBV11-2 to TRBJ1-1; D call uncertain. The CDR3 totals 13 residues. The V and J ends lost 0 bases and 3 bases respectively, with 5 bases between them. Per the germline V gene, CDR1 is SGHAT and CDR2 is FQNNGV. CDR3 residues: CASSLEEYTEAFF. The CDR3 bases are TGTGCCAGCAGCTTAGAGGAGTACACTGAAGCTTTCTTT.

The chain recombines TRBV20-1 with TRBJ1-1, with TRBD1 as a possible D gene (5 bases). With 1 base removed from V and 9 bases from J, the gap between germline ends came to 9 bases. CDR1 and CDR2 (germline): DFQATT, SNEGSKA (reference sequence). The CDR3 runs to 11 residues. The chain's CDR3 is CSARVGHQAFF. The DNA for the CDR3 is TGCAGTGCTAGAGTTGGACACCAAGCTTTCTTT.

This clone has just a few counts. This chain connects TRBV24-1 to TRBJ2-1; 9 positions match TRBD1. V trimming: 3 bases; J trimming: 7 bases; junction bases outside the gene matches: 12. Germline V gene sequence: CDR1 KGHDR, CDR2 SFDVKD. There are 17 residues in the CDR3. For the CDR3, the DNA is TGTGCCACCAGTGATAACACCGGGACAGGGCCCCCGAATGAGCAGTTCTTC. It is translated as CATSDNTGTGPPNEQFF.

The chain employs TRBV11-3 and TRBJ2-2; no clear D. V was shortened by 3 bases and J by 8 bases, with 7 bases between the two germline ends. This CDR3 spans 12 amino acids. Germline-derived CDR1 and CDR2 are SGHNT and YENEEA. CDR3 nucleotide sequence: TGTGCCAGCAGCTTCCCCGGGGGGGAGCTGTTTTTT. It translates to CASSFPGGELFF.

The rearrangement links TRBV24-1 to TRBJ2-1; 11 bases line up with TRBD1. V gave up 9 bases and J gave up 4 bases; unmatched junction bases: 1. The germline V gene encodes CDR1 KGHDR and CDR2 SFDVKD. The CDR3 covers 13 residues. Here the CDR3 reads CATGTGGYNEQFF. CDR3 DNA sequence: TGTGCCACCGGGACAGGGGGTTACAATGAGCAGTTCTTC.

The V gene is TRBV7-2, the J gene TRBJ1-1, with D perhaps TRBD1 (5 bases). Germline V gives CDR1 SGHTA, CDR2 FQGNSA. The CDR3 contains 14 residues. The V gene lost 5 bases and the J gene lost 11 bases, with 21 bases spanning the gap. The CDR3 loop reads CASSPSFRGSYAFF. In DNA, the CDR3 is TGTGCCAGCAGCCCCTCTTTTAGGGGATCCTACGCTTTCTTT. The whole variable domain, filled in from reference TRBV7-2 and TRBJ1-1, reads GAGVSQSPSNKVTEKGKDVELRCDPISGHTALYWYRQSLGQGLEFLIYFQGNSAPDKSGLPSDRFSAERTGGSVSTLTIQRTQQEDSAVYLCASSPSFRGSYAFFGQGTRLTVV.

The chain carries TRBV6-5 and TRBJ1-1; D perhaps matches TRBD1 (6 bases). Germline V gene data show CDR1 as MNHEY and CDR2 as SVGAGI. This CDR3 spans 13 amino acids. V was pared by 6 bases and J by 1 base, with 9 bases between. The CDR3 DNA sequence: TGTGCCAGCAGACAGGGATGGAACACTGAAGCTTTCTTT. Protein product: CASRQGWNTEAFF.